These 14 T cell receptor beta chains were sequenced from one sample in a study of blood T cell repertoires in COVID-19. Here immunoSEQ multiplex PCR was the method, and the copy in TCRdb shows in-frame clones only, minus some. The profile shows about 100,000 clones, approximately 93% of them singletons. The sequenced material came from peripheral blood. The receptors shown here come from a man between 50 and 59 years old with active COVID-19.

The rearrangement links TRBV5-8 to TRBJ1-5; TRBD1 aligns across 9 bases. The CDR3 contains 13 residues. Trimming took 4 bases from V and 4 from J; bases not matched to a gene: 0. Germline V lookup: CDR1 SGHTS, CDR2 YDEGEE. The CDR3 region has the DNA TGTGCCAGCAGCGGGACAGGGAATCAGCCCCAGCATTTT. This encodes CASSGTGNQPQHF.

This sequence joins TRBV24-1 and TRBJ1-5, with D hard to call. Per the germline V gene, CDR1 is KGHDR and CDR2 is SFDVKD. The CDR3 totals 14 residues. Trimming cost V 5 bases and J 0 bases, with 7 bases left between them. CDR3 in DNA: TGTGCCACCAGTGCCTCAGGTAGCAATCAGCCCCAGCATTTT. Translating gives CATSASGSNQPQHF.

This clone showed up just a few times. The V gene is TRBV7-6, the J gene TRBJ2-7; D unclear. CDR3 length: 13 residues. Germline lookup yields CDR1 SGHVS and CDR2 FNYEAQ. V was trimmed by 2 bases and J by 6 bases, leaving 11 bases between them. The CDR3 sequence: CASSLNPMAEQYF. CDR3 nucleotides: TGTGCCAGCAGCTTAAATCCCATGGCCGAGCAGTACTTC.

V gene TRBV5-1 combines with J gene TRBJ2-7; 7 bases agree with TRBD2. This CDR3 has 15 amino acids. V trimming: 4 bases; J trimming: 7 bases; junction bases outside the gene matches: 14. CDR1 is SGHRS and CDR2 is YFSETQ in the germline V gene. The CDR3 DNA is TGCGCCAGCAGCAAGAATACGGGGACTACTCGGGAGCAGTACTTC. It yields the protein CASSKNTGTTREQYF.

This clone has a single count. The chain recombines TRBV6-6 with TRBJ1-6, with 8 bases fitting TRBD1. With V trimmed by 6 bases and J by 9 bases, 10 bases remained unmatched. The CDR3 covers 15 residues. The germline gives CDR1 MNHNY, CDR2 SVGAGI (reference sequence). This CDR3 reads CASRSPTGASSPLHF. The CDR3, as DNA: TGTGCCAGCAGAAGCCCGACAGGGGCAAGTTCACCCCTCCACTTT.

V usage is TRBV5-1 and J usage is TRBJ2-2; D unclear. The CDR3 consists of 15 residues. The germline CDR1 and CDR2 sequences are SGHRS and YFSETQ. Trimming pared 1 base from V and 1 base from J, leaving 8 bases between. This CDR3 reads CASSLQALNTGELFF. In DNA form, the CDR3 reads TGCGCCAGCAGCTTGCAGGCTCTGAACACCGGGGAGCTGTTTTTT.

A word on this clone: This specimen includes other DNA sequences encoding the same CDR3. This chain uses TRBV18 with TRBJ2-3, with no clear D. Germline V gene sequence: CDR1 KGHSH, CDR2 LQKENI. This CDR3 contains 13 residues. V lost 0 bases to trimming and J lost 2 bases, with 3 bases between them. CDR3 coding DNA: TGTGCCAGCTCACCACCAGCCACAGATACGCAGTATTTT. Translation gives CASSPPATDTQYF.

The gene calls are TRBV19 and TRBJ1-5; 9 nucleotides align to TRBD1. Per germline, CDR1 LNHDA and CDR2 SQIVND (reference sequence). This CDR3 region has 15 residues. J gave up 9 bases and V 6 bases, and 12 bases lay outside the gene matches. Written as DNA, the CDR3 is TGTGCCAGTAGGGACCGGGACAGGGACCTGGGGCCCCAGCATTTT. This encodes CASRDRDRDLGPQHF.

This clone was detected only a few times. The V call is TRBV11-3, the J call TRBJ2-5, with TRBD2 matching over 7 bases. There are 14 residues in the CDR3. The V gene end was trimmed by 3 bases and the J gene end by 2 bases; junction bases not matched to a gene: 3. Germline V gene lookup returns CDR1 SGHNT and CDR2 YENEEA. CDR3 nucleotides: TGTGCCAGCAGCTTGTCTAGCGGACAAGAGACCCAGTACTTC. Translating gives CASSLSSGQETQYF. Full variable domain (rest looked up from reference TRBV11-3 and TRBJ2-5): EAGVVQSPRYKIIEKKQPVAFWCNPISGHNTLYWYLQNLGQGPELLIRYENEEAVDDSQLPKDRFSAERLKGVDSTLKIQPAELGDSAVYLCASSLSSGQETQYFGPGTRLLVL.

This chain uses TRBV15 with TRBJ2-7; 9 positions match TRBD1. Germline V gene data show CDR1 as LNHNV and CDR2 as YYDKDF (reference sequence). Unmatched junction bases numbered 5, after V lost 2 bases and J lost 6 bases. This CDR3 region has 14 residues. CDR3 residues: CATSRLQGAGEQYF. The CDR3 nucleotides read TGTGCCACCAGCAGATTACAGGGGGCGGGCGAGCAGTACTTC.

This chain links TRBV19 with TRBJ1-1; weak D call: TRBD1 (5 bases). The CDR3 contains 14 residues. CDR1 and CDR2 from the germline V gene are LNHDA and SQIVND (reference sequence). V was clipped by 6 bases and J by 8 bases, with 19 bases between them. This CDR3 reads CASSRDTGGSEAFF. CDR3 coding DNA: TGTGCCAGTAGCCGTGATACGGGGGGGTCGGAAGCTTTCTTT.

This chain uses TRBV3-1 (or the pseudogene TRBV3-2) with TRBJ2-2; 8 nucleotides line up with TRBD2. V shed 4 bases and J 1 base; nucleotides not matched to a gene: 11. CDR1 is LGHDT and CDR2 is YNNKEL in the germline V gene (reference sequence). The CDR3 has 18 amino acids. The CDR3 sequence: CASSPLSGLAGNTGELFF. The CDR3 DNA follows: TGTGCCAGCAGCCCGTTATCAGGCCTAGCGGGGAACACCGGGGAGCTGTTTTTT.

The rearrangement joins TRBV27 to TRBJ1-5; tentative D call: TRBD1 (5 bases). CDR3 size: 13 residues. From germline, CDR1 is MNHEY and CDR2 SMNVEV (reference sequence). The germline V and J ends were trimmed by 6 bases and 7 bases, with 13 bases remaining between them. The CDR3: CASSFGHDQPQHF. The CDR3 region has the DNA TGTGCCAGCAGCTTCGGACATGACCAGCCCCAGCATTTT.

V and J are TRBV25-1 and TRBJ2-5; D remains ambiguous. This CDR3 is 14 amino acids long. The germline V gene encodes CDR1 MGHDK and CDR2 SYGVNS. The V and J ends lost 1 base and 5 bases respectively, with 11 bases between them. CDR3 nucleotide sequence: TGTGCCAGCAGTGAATCACCGGTACGGGAGACCCAGTACTTC. Its translation is CASSESPVRETQYF. Based on the CDR3 plus reference TRBV25-1 and TRBJ2-5, the full variable domain is EADIYQTPRYLVIGTGKKITLECSQTMGHDKMYWYQQDPGMELHLIHYSYGVNSTEKGDLSSESTVSRIRTEHFPLTLESARPSHTSQYLCASSESPVRETQYFGPGTRLLVL.